Below, 27 T cell receptor beta chains from the same sample are listed, as sequenced in a study of cytomegalovirus exposure and HLA in healthy donors. Primers included in the PCR were 60 Vbeta and 13 Jbeta primers. Sequencing was performed with immunoSEQ multiplex PCR; in TCRdb, only in-frame clones are kept and a portion is missing. The top ten clones hold approximately 1.1% of a sample with about 92,000 clones, over 70% of them seen once. The sequenced sample was PBMCs. The receptors originated from a girl aged 2-10 years in good health and CMV-seropositive.

The rearrangement joins TRBV16 to TRBJ1-4; D unresolved. The ends were cut back, 0 bases at V and 3 bases at J, with 8 bases in the middle. CDR3 length: 15 amino acids. Looked up from germline, CDR1 is KGHSY and CDR2 is FQNENV. The CDR3 is CASSQSRVSNEKLFF. The CDR3 DNA reads as TGTGCCAGCAGCCAATCCCGGGTATCTAATGAAAAACTGTTTTTT.

V and J are TRBV5-4 and TRBJ2-2; TRBD1 agrees at 8 bases. Germline-derived CDR1 and CDR2 are SGHNT and YYREEE (reference sequence). There are 15 residues in the CDR3. V gave up 1 base and J gave up 8 bases; unmatched junction bases: 7. The CDR3 DNA sequence: TGTGCCAGCAGCTTGAGGACAGGGCGATCGGGGGAGCTGTTTTTT. It codes for CASSLRTGRSGELFF. Supplemented by reference TRBV5-4 and TRBJ2-2, the full variable domain reads ETGVTQSPTHLIKTRGQQVTLRCSSQSGHNTVSWYQQALGQGPQFIFQYYREEENGRGNFPPRFSGLQFPNYSSELNVNALELDDSALYLCASSLRTGRSGELFFGEGSRLTVL.

This chain joins TRBV6-1 and TRBJ2-7; 9 bases fit TRBD2. The CDR3 totals 19 residues. V trimming: 4 bases; J trimming: 7 bases; junction bases outside the gene matches: 23. Germline loops: CDR1 MNHNS, CDR2 SASEGT. The CDR3 is CASSGTITSWREGPGEQYF. The CDR3 coding sequence is TGTGCCAGCAGTGGAACAATAACTAGTTGGCGGGAGGGCCCCGGGGAGCAGTACTTC.

The chain is built from TRBV29-1 and TRBJ2-7, with 12 bases matching TRBD2. The germline V gene has CDR1 SQVTM and CDR2 ANQGSEA. The CDR3 has 13 amino acids. After removal of 4 bases from V and 9 bases from J, the junction contained 7 bases not matched to a gene. The DNA for the CDR3 is TGCAGCGTTGGACTAGCGGGAGTCTTTTGGCAGTACTTC. It yields the protein CSVGLAGVFWQYF.

This chain connects TRBV13 to TRBJ1-2; 11 nucleotides agree with TRBD1. The ends lost 5 bases at V and 5 bases at J; junction bases unmatched: 10. Germline assignment: CDR1 PRHDT and CDR2 FYEKMQ (reference sequence). The CDR3 contains 16 residues. CDR3 sequence (DNA): TGTGCCAGCAGCGAAGGACAGGGGGCGCCGCGGTATGGCTACACCTTC. It specifies CASSEGQGAPRYGYTF. The whole variable domain, remainder taken from reference TRBV13 and TRBJ1-2, is AAGVIQSPRHLIKEKRETATLKCYPIPRHDTVYWYQQGPGQDPQFLISFYEKMQSDKGSIPDRFSAQQFSDYHSELNMSSLELGDSALYFCASSEGQGAPRYGYTFGSGTRLTVV.

This chain connects TRBV5-1 to TRBJ2-7, with D possibly TRBD1 on 5 matching bases. The germline V and J ends were trimmed by 2 bases and 3 bases, with 15 bases remaining between them. The germline V gene has CDR1 SGHRS and CDR2 YFSETQ. CDR3 length: 15 residues. CDR3 nucleotides: TGCGCCAGCAGCTTAGTCCAGGGTCCTCTCTACGAGCAGTACTTC. As protein: CASSLVQGPLYEQYF. Full variable domain (outside the CDR3, taken from reference TRBV5-1 and TRBJ2-7): KAGVTQTPRYLIKTRGQQVTLSCSPISGHRSVSWYQQTPGQGLQFLFEYFSETQRNKGNFPGRFSGRQFSNSRSEMNVSTLELGDSALYLCASSLVQGPLYEQYFGPGTRLTVT.

Only one count was recorded for this clone. The DNA for the CDR3 is TGCAGCGTTTTGCCCTACAGGACTAGCCAAGAGACCCAGTACTTC. Its translation is CSVLPYRTSQETQYF. The chain combines TRBV29-1 with TRBJ2-5, with TRBD2 matching over 7 bases. Germline values: CDR1 SQVTM, CDR2 ANQGSEA. V lost 5 bases, J lost 1 base, and 10 bases stayed unmatched. This CDR3 has 15 residues.

The V call is TRBV28, the J call TRBJ1-3; no clear D gene. The CDR3 runs 14 residues. The germline V gene has CDR1 MDHEN and CDR2 SYDVKM. Trimming stripped 5 bases from V and 0 bases from J, with 8 bases between. CDR3 loop: CASSPDFSGNTIYF. The CDR3 DNA reads TGTGCCAGCAGTCCAGATTTCTCTGGAAACACCATATATTTT.

The chain carries TRBV27 and TRBJ1-1; possibly TRBD1 for D (6 bases). Trimming removed 6 bases at V and 1 base at J, with 9 bases between. The CDR3 has 13 amino acids. Germline values: CDR1 MNHEY, CDR2 SMNVEV (reference sequence). CDR3 DNA: TGTGCCAGCAGACAGACAGGGAACACTGAAGCTTTCTTT. It is translated as CASRQTGNTEAFF.

V usage is TRBV6-5 and J usage is TRBJ1-5, with a weak D call TRBD1 (5 bases). Germline CDR1 and CDR2: MNHEY and SVGAGI. The CDR3 covers 13 residues. The germline V and J ends were trimmed by 4 bases and 7 bases, with 11 bases remaining between them. The CDR3 protein is CASSWGAGQPQHF. The CDR3, as DNA: TGTGCCAGCAGTTGGGGCGCGGGACAGCCCCAGCATTTT.

This chain links TRBV5-1 with TRBJ2-3; D call uncertain. Germline V gives CDR1 SGHRS, CDR2 YFSETQ. This CDR3 contains 11 residues. Trimming stripped 4 bases from V and 2 bases from J, with 2 bases between. The CDR3 reads CASSHTDTQYF. In DNA, the CDR3 is TGCGCCAGCAGCCACACAGATACGCAGTATTTT.

V gene TRBV10-3 combines with J gene TRBJ2-6; 8 nucleotides line up with TRBD1. The CDR3 is 17 amino acids. From germline, CDR1 is ENHRY and CDR2 SYGVKD. The junction had 8 bases not matched to a gene; V was cut back by 6 bases and J by 1 base. CDR3 sequence: CAIRSTGVGSGANVLTF. In DNA, the CDR3 is TGTGCCATCAGATCGACAGGGGTGGGATCTGGGGCCAACGTCCTGACTTTC.

The CDR3 region is CASSKGSASSYNEQFF. CDR3 in DNA: TGCGCCAGCAGCAAGGGGTCCGCCAGCTCCTACAATGAGCAGTTCTTC. V gene TRBV5-1 combines with J gene TRBJ2-1; tentative D call: TRBD1 (5 bases). This CDR3 comprises 16 residues. Germline CDR1 and CDR2: SGHRS and YFSETQ. V lost 4 bases, J lost 0 bases, and 14 bases lay in between.

V is TRBV7-2 and J is TRBJ2-7; the match to TRBD2 covers 8 bases. V trimming: 1 base; J trimming: 0 bases; junction bases outside the gene matches: 5. The CDR3 sequence is 16 residues long. Germline values: CDR1 SGHTA, CDR2 FQGNSA. The CDR3 bases are TGTGCCAGCAGCTTAGATAGCGGGGCCAGCTCCTACGAGCAGTACTTC. It specifies CASSLDSGASSYEQYF. The whole variable domain, filled in from reference TRBV7-2 and TRBJ2-7, reads GAGVSQSPSNKVTEKGKDVELRCDPISGHTALYWYRQSLGQGLEFLIYFQGNSAPDKSGLPSDRFSAERTGGSVSTLTIQRTQQEDSAVYLCASSLDSGASSYEQYFGPGTRLTVT.

This chain joins TRBV29-1 and TRBJ1-2, with a tentative D call TRBD1 (6 bases). V dropped 7 bases and J dropped 1 base, with 16 bases sitting between them. The CDR3 consists of 14 residues. Germline assignment: CDR1 SQVTM and CDR2 ANQGSEA. CDR3 amino acids: CSGTRKDSNYGYTF. The CDR3, as DNA: TGCAGCGGCACTCGGAAGGACAGTAACTATGGCTACACCTTC.

The chain couples TRBV7-2 to TRBJ2-7, with a weak D call TRBD2 (5 bases). This CDR3 is 16 amino acids long. CDR1 is SGHTA, CDR2 FQGNSA, per germline. V was clipped by 4 bases and J by 0 bases, with 16 bases between them. Here the CDR3 DNA reads TGTGCCAGCAGCTCCTCGCTTATTCGGGACTCCTACGAGCAGTACTTC. Its translation is CASSSSLIRDSYEQYF.

V usage is TRBV30 and J usage is TRBJ1-2; the D gene is possibly TRBD1 (6 bases). This CDR3 is built from 12 residues. Germline lookup yields CDR1 GTSNPN and CDR2 SVGIG (reference sequence). With 5 bases removed from V and 7 bases from J, the gap between germline ends came to 14 bases. CDR3 in amino acids: CAWSTGNRGYTF. The CDR3 DNA sequence: TGTGCCTGGTCCACAGGGAACCGTGGCTACACCTTC.

This sequence joins TRBV2 and TRBJ1-2; 8 nucleotides agree with TRBD1. J gave up 2 bases and V 5 bases, and 4 bases lay outside the gene matches. The length of the CDR3 is 14 residues. Germline V gives CDR1 SNHLY, CDR2 FYNNEI. The CDR3 bases are TGTGCCAGCAGTAAGGACAGGGCCAACTATGGCTACACCTTC. Its protein product is CASSKDRANYGYTF. The whole variable domain, filled in from reference TRBV2 and TRBJ1-2, reads EPEVTQTPSHQVTQMGQEVILRCVPISNHLYFYWYRQILGQKVEFLVSFYNNEISEKSEIFDDQFSVERPDGSNFTLKIRSTKLEDSAMYFCASSKDRANYGYTFGSGTRLTVV.

The chain recombines TRBV5-1 with TRBJ2-7; maybe TRBD2 (6 bases). The CDR3 extends over 16 amino acids. V was cut by 4 bases and J by 4 bases, with 21 bases left in between. Germline lookup yields CDR1 SGHRS and CDR2 YFSETQ. The chain's CDR3 is CASSGGREPSLYEQYF. The CDR3 nucleotides are TGCGCCAGCAGCGGCGGACGGGAGCCCTCCTTATACGAGCAGTACTTC.

The DNA for the CDR3 is TGTGCCAGCAGCCTGGGACAGGGCCCCCCCGAGCAGTACTTC. Residues: CASSLGQGPPEQYF. The chain couples TRBV5-6 to TRBJ2-7; 9 bases match TRBD1. Per the germline V gene, CDR1 is SGHDT and CDR2 is YYEEEE. V lost 4 bases, J lost 6 bases, and 8 bases stayed unmatched. This CDR3 comprises 14 residues.

The chain couples TRBV19 to TRBJ1-1; 8 bases match TRBD1. This CDR3 has 14 amino acids. CDR1 is LNHDA and CDR2 is SQIVND in the germline V gene (reference sequence). J was trimmed by 1 base and V by 7 bases; bases with no gene match: 5. CDR3 nucleotides: TGTGCCAGTACCTTAGGGACAGGGAACACTGAAGCTTTCTTT. Translated, it gives CASTLGTGNTEAFF.

This chain joins TRBV6-1 and TRBJ1-3; D might be TRBD1 (5 bases). V dropped 6 bases and J dropped 4 bases, with 7 bases sitting between them. The CDR3 loop spans 12 amino acids. Germline V gene sequence: CDR1 MNHNS, CDR2 SASEGT. CDR3 region: CASSHRGNTIYF. The DNA of the CDR3 is TGTGCCAGCAGCCACAGGGGAAACACCATATATTTT.

The chain joins TRBV6-5 to TRBJ2-7; D possibly corresponds to TRBD2 (5 bases). Germline assignment: CDR1 MNHEY and CDR2 SVGAGI. The CDR3 contains 14 residues. Deletions cut 4 bases from V and 0 bases from J, with 10 bases between. The CDR3 nucleotides are TGTGCCAGCAGTTCCTTAGCGATCTCCTACGAGCAGTACTTC. Protein product: CASSSLAISYEQYF.

This rearrangement joins TRBV6-5 to TRBJ1-1, with D tentatively TRBD1 (5 bases). The CDR3 runs 12 residues. CDR1 and CDR2 from the germline V gene are MNHEY and SVGAGI. The V and J ends lost 5 bases and 6 bases respectively, with 10 bases between them. The CDR3 reads CASSRRGAEAFF. The DNA for the CDR3 is TGTGCCAGCAGTAGGCGGGGGGCTGAAGCTTTCTTT.

This chain uses TRBV5-4 with TRBJ2-5; possibly TRBD1 for D (5 bases). Germline V gene data show CDR1 as SGHNT and CDR2 as YYREEE (reference sequence). Trimming removed 0 bases from V and 3 bases from J, with 6 bases in between. The CDR3 has 13 residues. The CDR3 is CASSLAQEETQYF. The CDR3 DNA is TGTGCCAGCAGCTTGGCACAGGAAGAGACCCAGTACTTC.

This chain joins TRBV19 and TRBJ2-1, with D uncertain. Germline CDR1 is LNHDA and CDR2 is SQIVND (reference sequence). Trimming shortened V by 7 bases and J by 4 bases, and 8 bases separated the two germline ends. The CDR3 totals 12 residues. The CDR3: CASKSSYNEQFF. CDR3 bases: TGTGCCAGTAAGAGTAGTTACAATGAGCAGTTCTTC.

The chain employs TRBV30 and TRBJ2-1; unclear D gene. Germline values: CDR1 GTSNPN, CDR2 SVGIG (reference sequence). V was pared by 0 bases and J by 8 bases, with 5 bases between. This CDR3 spans 11 amino acids. In DNA, the CDR3 is TGTGCCTGGAGTGTAGTAGATGAGCAGTTCTTC. This encodes CAWSVVDEQFF. The variable domain in full, completed from reference TRBV30 and TRBJ2-1, reads SQTIHQWPATLVQPVGSPLSLECTVEGTSNPNLYWYRQAAGRGLQLLFYSVGIGQISSEVPQNLSASRPQDRQFILSSKKLLLSDSGFYLCAWSVVDEQFFGPGTRLTVL.